Listed below are T cell receptor beta chains from one sample, sequenced in a study of T-cell reconstitution after alpha-beta-depleted transplantation in children. TCRdb passed the PCR reads through MiXCR, listing each CDR3 protein once. The sample shows about 300,000 distinct CDR3 sequences, roughly 8.2% of them seen only once. The specimen comprised peripheral blood, sampled 360 days after TCRalphabeta/CD19-depleted stem cell transplant. These receptors were collected from a female patient between 2 and 15 years old who had a stem cell transplant for Fanconi anemia, so the T cells may come from the graft donor. Both conserved end residues are part of each CDR3. D genes are given only for firm matches.

V,length,D,CDR3
TRBV5-6,14,TRBD2,CASSAGLGADTQYF
TRBV12-3/TRBV12-4,15,-,CASRGGYQARQPQHF
TRBV18,16,TRBD2,CASSLLSGGEVETQYF
TRBV6-1,10,-,CASDGNEQYF
TRBV18,15,-,CASSPVQGGNQPQHF
TRBV4-3,15,-,CASSQAPRIGRGAFF
TRBV6-4,15,TRBD2,CASSDSGGGAAEQFF
TRBV15,15,-,CATSNIGVSSYEQYF
TRBV3-1,13,-,CASSPWTRYGYTF
TRBV12-3/TRBV12-4,18,-,CASQDLTRRSVHTGELFF
TRBV9,15,TRBD2,CASSVAGRGYNEQFF
TRBV4-2,15,TRBD1,CASSPPGTAGGEQYF
TRBV7-3,15,-,CASSPARAGYNEQFF
TRBV6-2/TRBV6-3,13,-,CASSRRSDTEAFF
TRBV5-1,15,TRBD1,CASSLDRGGTDTQYF
TRBV28,15,TRBD2,CASSSSGGWEETQYF
TRBV6-2/TRBV6-3,12,-,CASSGTSRGYTF
TRBV20-1,12,-,CSASPRWDGYTF
TRBV2,14,-,CARRRTFGTGELFF
TRBV5-6,16,TRBD1,CASSLLTTGGYHEQFF
TRBV20-1,11,-,CSASSEDTQYF
TRBV2,14,TRBD1,CASSGTGGGRPQHF
TRBV5-1,13,-,CASSSGVDGGYTF
TRBV12-3/TRBV12-4,16,TRBD1,CASSDHRTGGDYGYTF
TRBV5-1,13,-,CASSSMGLYEQYF
TRBV29-1,13,-,CSAGEGRGYGYTF
TRBV20-1,17,TRBD2,CSARDAASGGDTGELFF
TRBV20-1,19,TRBD2,CSASPGTSGGRRPYNEQFF
TRBV4-1,17,TRBD2,CASSHSYPGTSYYEQYF
TRBV7-2,13,TRBD2,CASSRDYSAEQYF
TRBV28,12,-,CASSLRDYEQYF
TRBV27,15,-,CASSSRPASYNEQFF
TRBV2,15,TRBD1,CASSDSGGEDYGYTF
TRBV3-1,15,-,CASSQDKEKGRGYTF
TRBV28,18,TRBD2,CASSLHSGLAGYTDTQYF
TRBV4-2,15,TRBD1,CASSQGGGAGEKLFF
TRBV10-2,13,TRBD1,CASMQGANQPQHF
TRBV29-1,13,-,CSVRTAEGYGYTF
TRBV27,15,-,CASSSQLGRTDTQYF
TRBV28,14,-,CASSTRTGPYEQYF
TRBV6-2/TRBV6-3,13,TRBD1,CANGTGGTGELFF
TRBV11-2,16,TRBD2,CASSLALAGVLETQYF
TRBV28,18,TRBD2,CASSYLLNGRATYNEQFF
TRBV30,13,TRBD1,CASKGAWAYEQYF
TRBV12-3/TRBV12-4,14,-,CASTPGASDTEAFF
TRBV7-2,16,-,CASSYLASTIYNEQFF